These T cell receptor beta chains were read from a single sample in a study of T cell responses to AZD1222 COVID-19 vaccine. Assay: immunoSEQ multiplex PCR; the TCRdb copy retains only in-frame clones and omits some. There are 150,000 or so clones in the sample; roughly nine tenths occur only once, and approximately 17% lies in the top ten. Specimen: peripheral blood, collected on day 0 of AZD1222 vaccination. These receptors came from an adult in good health. Both conserved end residues are part of each CDR3. The D gene is left open where the match is weak. A row's size may be missing; if present it is once, few, many or a size class.

j_call	v_call	clone_size	d_call	cdr3_aa	cdr3_nt
TRBJ1-4	TRBV19	NA	TRBD1	CASRTRGDRFEKLFF	TGTGCCAGTAGGACACGGGGGGACAGATTTGAAAAACTGTTTTTT
TRBJ1-2	TRBV30	NA	TRBD1	CAWSSGTGYGYTF	TGTGCCTGGAGTTCCGGGACAGGCTATGGCTACACCTTC
TRBJ2-2	TRBV4-3	NA	NA	CASSQDTANTGELFF	TGCGCCAGCAGCCAAGACACAGCGAACACCGGGGAGCTGTTTTTT
TRBJ1-1	TRBV5-6	NA	NA	CASSLAAGRGQAFF	TGTGCCAGCAGCTTGGCCGCCGGGAGGGGTCAAGCTTTCTTT
TRBJ1-6	TRBV4-3	NA	NA	CASSQDRNPSPLHF	TGCGCCAGCAGCCAAGATCGGAACCCCTCACCCCTCCACTTT
TRBJ2-5	TRBV7-9	NA	NA	CASSRLLWRQETQYF	TGTGCCAGCAGCCGACTGTTGTGGCGACAAGAGACCCAGTACTTC
TRBJ1-2	TRBV5-4	NA	NA	CATAAPNTATYGYTF	TGTGCCACAGCAGCGCCAAATACAGCGACCTATGGCTACACCTTC
TRBJ2-2	TRBV7-6	NA	NA	CASSYLGTPNTGELFF	TGTGCCAGCAGCTACCTCGGGACGCCGAACACCGGGGAGCTGTTTTTT
TRBJ2-3	TRBV20-1	NA	NA	CSANDRMSTDTQYF	TGCAGTGCTAATGACAGGATGAGCACAGATACGCAGTATTTT
TRBJ1-1	TRBV19	NA	NA	CASSIVRVSRGGTEAFF	TGTGCCAGTAGTATAGTCAGAGTATCCAGGGGAGGAACTGAAGCTTTCTTT
TRBJ2-7	TRBV7-8	NA	TRBD2	CASSPGLAAYEQYF	TGTGCCAGCAGCCCGGGACTAGCGGCCTACGAGCAGTACTTC
TRBJ1-1	TRBV6-5	NA	NA	CASFGRGGRNTEAFF	TGTGCCAGCTTCGGGCGGGGGGGGCGGAACACTGAAGCTTTCTTT
TRBJ1-2	TRBV28	NA	NA	CASYRHEGYTF	TGTGCCAGCTATAGGCATGAGGGCTACACCTTC
TRBJ1-2	TRBV5-1	NA	NA	CASSLVPGSGYGYTF	TGCGCCAGCAGCTTGGTTCCGGGCTCAGGCTATGGCTACACCTTC
TRBJ2-3	TRBV7-3	NA	NA	CASSLIRGGTQYF	TGTGCCAGCAGCTTAATTCGGGGTGGTACGCAGTATTTT
TRBJ1-2	TRBV19	NA	NA	CASSIEAAWSYTF	TGTGCCAGTAGTATAGAGGCCGCGTGGAGCTACACCTTC
TRBJ1-2	TRBV7-2	NA	TRBD1	CASSSKQGAHPYGYTF	TGTGCCAGCAGCTCCAAACAGGGGGCCCACCCCTATGGCTACACCTTC
TRBJ2-2	TRBV28	NA	NA	CASSLATGELFF	TGTGCCAGCAGTTTAGCCACCGGGGAGCTGTTTTTT
TRBJ1-5	TRBV7-2	NA	TRBD1	CASRDRGGSNQPQHF	TGTGCCAGCAGGGACAGGGGAGGGAGCAATCAGCCCCAGCATTTT
TRBJ2-2	TRBV27	NA	NA	CASREPGLHTGELFF	TGTGCCAGCAGGGAACCGGGCCTCCACACCGGGGAGCTGTTTTTT
TRBJ1-1	TRBV5-6	NA	NA	CASSLVSSNEAFF	TGTGCCAGCAGCTTGGTATCTTCCAATGAAGCTTTCTTT
TRBJ1-1	TRBV19	NA	NA	CASSILGHTEAFF	TGTGCCAGTAGTATCTTGGGTCACACTGAAGCTTTCTTT
TRBJ1-5	TRBV27	NA	NA	CASSLRQPQPQHF	TGTGCCAGCAGTTTACGGCAGCCCCAGCCCCAGCATTTT
TRBJ1-6	TRBV28	NA	NA	CASSRDINNSPLHF	TGTGCCAGCAGTCGGGACATCAATAATTCACCCCTCCACTTT
TRBJ1-1	TRBV10-1	NA	NA	CASSESGHRGAFF	TGCGCCAGCAGTGAGTCGGGACATCGGGGAGCTTTCTTT
TRBJ2-4	TRBV5-6	NA	TRBD1	CASSLGTGIAKNIQYF	TGTGCCAGCAGCTTGGGGACAGGGATAGCCAAAAACATTCAGTACTTC
TRBJ1-2	TRBV18	NA	NA	CASSLQTQTGGYTF	TGTGCCAGCTCTCTCCAGACCCAAACGGGTGGCTACACCTTC
TRBJ1-1	TRBV20-1	NA	NA	CSAQGEAFF	TGCAGTGCCCAGGGTGAAGCTTTCTTT
TRBJ1-1	TRBV2	NA	NA	CASSERAGASFF	TGTGCCAGCAGTGAAAGGGCAGGGGCGTCCTTCTTT
TRBJ1-1	TRBV5-6	NA	NA	CASSLDSGPSTF	TGTGCCAGCAGCTTGGACTCCGGACCCTCTACCTTT
TRBJ1-2	TRBV15	NA	NA	CATSRDIHSPAGGYTF	TGTGCCACCAGCAGAGACATCCATTCACCGGCAGGGGGCTACACCTTC
TRBJ1-1	TRBV7-9	NA	NA	CASSPRGPNTEAFF	TGTGCCAGCAGCCCGCGGGGACCGAACACTGAAGCTTTCTTT
TRBJ2-7	TRBV7-6	NA	NA	CASSLVTGKSSEQYF	TGTGCCAGCAGCTTGGTAACAGGGAAATCCTCCGAGCAGTACTTC
TRBJ1-2	TRBV20-1	NA	NA	CSASEDRDGYTF	TGCAGTGCTAGTGAGGATCGGGATGGCTACACCTTC
TRBJ1-6	TRBV5-1	NA	TRBD1	CASSLGTGDSPLHF	TGCGCCAGCAGCTTGGGGACAGGCGATTCACCCCTCCACTTT
TRBJ1-3	TRBV3-1/TRBV3-2	NA	NA	CASSLLSSGNTIYF	TGTGCCAGCAGCCTCCTGAGCTCTGGAAACACCATATATTTT
TRBJ2-5	TRBV29-1	NA	NA	CSVRDSRVGGETQYF	TGCAGCGTCCGGGACTCTAGGGTGGGAGGCGAGACCCAGTACTTC
TRBJ2-1	TRBV5-1	NA	TRBD2	CASSRGLAGGSYNEQFF	TGCGCCAGCAGCAGGGGACTAGCGGGGGGAAGCTACAATGAGCAGTTCTTC
TRBJ2-4	TRBV2	few	NA	CASRTGAAGSIQYF	TGTGCCAGCAGGACCGGGGCCGCAGGGTCCATTCAGTACTTC
TRBJ1-3	TRBV19	NA	NA	CASSILESSGNTIYF	TGTGCCAGTAGTATACTGGAATCTTCTGGAAACACCATATATTTT
TRBJ1-6	TRBV5-4	NA	TRBD1	CASSMTGIRSPLHF	TGTGCCAGCAGCATGACAGGGATCAGGTCACCCCTCCACTTT
TRBJ2-3	TRBV15	NA	TRBD1	CATSRDKDRVRTDTQYF	TGTGCCACCAGCAGAGATAAGGACAGGGTGAGGACAGATACGCAGTATTTT
TRBJ1-2	TRBV28	NA	NA	CASSSQGTYGYTF	TGTGCCAGCAGTTCTCAGGGGACCTATGGCTACACCTTC
TRBJ2-3	TRBV2	NA	TRBD2	CASRWGGEDTQYF	TGTGCCAGCCGCTGGGGAGGGGAAGATACGCAGTATTTT
TRBJ1-1	TRBV5-1	once	TRBD1	CASSLMTGDMNTEAFF	TGCGCCAGCAGCTTGATGACAGGGGACATGAACACTGAAGCTTTCTTT
TRBJ2-1	TRBV2	NA	NA	CASSENQPGEQFF	TGTGCCAGCAGTGAAAACCAACCCGGTGAGCAGTTCTTC
TRBJ1-1	TRBV4-3	NA	NA	CASSQDQGFWTEAFF	TGCGCCAGCAGCCAAGATCAGGGGTTTTGGACTGAAGCTTTCTTT
TRBJ2-7	TRBV7-2	NA	NA	CASSLAGVTPLESYEQYF	TGTGCCAGCAGCTTGGCAGGGGTCACCCCCCTAGAGTCCTACGAGCAGTACTTC
TRBJ2-5	TRBV28	NA	TRBD2	CASSPQAAGGLAGEPAHRIHF	TGTGCCAGCAGTCCCCAAGCGGCAGGAGGACTAGCGGGAGAACCTGCCCATAGGATTCACTTC
TRBJ2-5	TRBV6-5	NA	TRBD1	CASSLAWDRQETQYF	TGTGCCAGCAGCCTAGCATGGGACAGACAAGAGACCCAGTACTTC
TRBJ2-3	TRBV5-1	NA	TRBD2	CASSPGLADSTDTQYF	TGCGCCAGCAGCCCCGGACTAGCGGATAGCACAGATACGCAGTATTTT
TRBJ1-3	TRBV5-4	NA	NA	CASSLGQGRNTIYF	TGTGCCAGCAGCTTGGGGCAGGGGCGAAACACCATATATTTT
TRBJ1-6	TRBV6-5	NA	NA	CASSYSAALTSPLHF	TGTGCCAGCAGTTACTCGGCGGCGTTAACGTCACCCCTCCACTTT
TRBJ2-2	TRBV7-6	once	NA	CASSLRRGYTGELFF	TGTGCCAGCAGCTTACGCAGGGGATACACCGGGGAGCTGTTTTTT
TRBJ2-2	TRBV5-8	NA	NA	CASSRRTVAGELFF	TGTGCCAGCAGCCGAAGGACAGTCGCCGGGGAGCTGTTTTTT